The following is a T cell receptor (beta chain) sequence with its context. Random hexamers were used to reverse transcribe 0.5 to 1 ug of RNA. The TCR beta CDR3 was amplified by immunoSEQ multiplex PCR across 54 Vbeta, 13 Jbeta. Using its own MiXCR run on the immunoSEQ multiplex PCR reads, TCRdb lists one record per CDR3 protein. The table shows under 150,000 distinct CDR3 sequences, with approximately 95% occurring only once. The sample is drawn from a study of CD8 T cells in Susac syndrome. Germline assignment: CDR1 SQVTM and CDR2 ANQGSEA. The CDR3 extends over 11 amino acids. Between the trimmed V and J ends, which lost 4 bases and 6 bases, there was a span of 9 bases. TCR beta sequencing covered blood CD8+ and CD4+ T cells. Isolation of CD8+ and CD4+ T cells was performed negatively, whereas enrichment of TEMRA cells was done by FACS.

The receptor was isolated from a human donor in good health. V is TRBV29-1 and J is TRBJ1-2; D unclear. Sequencing was carried out using CD8+ T cells from PBMCs. The CDR3 DNA reads as TGCAGCGTTGTTTTCACGGATGGCTACACCTTC. This sequence encodes CSVVFTDGYTF.